This entry lists 26 T cell receptor beta chains sequenced from one sample in a study of cytomegalovirus exposure and HLA in healthy donors. The PCR had 60 Vbeta and 13 Jbeta primers. TCRdb keeps only in-frame clones here, not all; method: immunoSEQ multiplex PCR. The data contain approximately 280,000 clones, roughly 90% of them seen just once; the ten biggest clones take up approximately 4.3%. The material sequenced was PBMCs. These receptors were obtained from a man aged 40-50 years in good health and CMV-seropositive.

The chain combines TRBV13 with TRBJ2-3, with TRBD1 matching over 10 bases. Germline values: CDR1 PRHDT, CDR2 FYEKMQ (reference sequence). V was pared by 7 bases and J by 7 bases, with 8 bases of the junction left unmatched. The CDR3 has 14 residues. The CDR3 DNA follows: TGTGCCAGCACCGAGACAGGGGGCATAAATACGCAGTATTTT. Translating it yields CASTETGGINTQYF. Using reference TRBV13 and TRBJ2-3 for the parts outside the CDR3, the full variable domain is AAGVIQSPRHLIKEKRETATLKCYPIPRHDTVYWYQQGPGQDPQFLISFYEKMQSDKGSIPDRFSAQQFSDYHSELNMSSLELGDSALYFCASTETGGINTQYFGPGTRLTVL.

V and J are TRBV4-2 and TRBJ2-2, with D perhaps TRBD2 (5 bases). The CDR3 sequence is 16 residues long. Trimming took 6 bases from V and 4 from J, leaving 18 bases between them. Per the germline V gene, CDR1 is LGHNA and CDR2 is YNFKEQ. The CDR3 region has the DNA TGTGCCAGCAGTGACCGGACTGGTCCGGGCACCGGGGAGCTGTTTTTT. Translation: CASSDRTGPGTGELFF.

This clone was detected only once. The gene calls are TRBV2 and TRBJ2-7; 9 bases fit TRBD1. Germline V gives CDR1 SNHLY, CDR2 FYNNEI. This CDR3 region has 13 residues. Trimming at V came to 4 bases and at J to 6 bases, leaving 4 bases not matched to a gene. CDR3 nucleotide sequence: TGTGCCAGCAGTGTTTGGGACAGGGCCGAGCAGTACTTC. Translated, it gives CASSVWDRAEQYF.

The chain is built from TRBV18 and TRBJ2-7, with TRBD1 as a possible D gene (5 bases). The CDR3 extends over 13 amino acids. Germline V gene sequence: CDR1 KGHSH, CDR2 LQKENI. The V and J ends lost 4 bases and 1 base respectively, with 8 bases between them. CDR3 DNA: TGTGCCAGCTCACTAGGGGCGTCCTACGAGCAGTACTTC. It yields the protein CASSLGASYEQYF.

This clone was seen only once. The V gene is TRBV7-8, the J gene TRBJ1-5; no definite D call. Trimming removed 0 bases at V and 3 bases at J, with 9 bases between. The CDR3 totals 15 residues. In germline, CDR1 is SGHVS, CDR2 FQNEAQ. This chain's CDR3 is CASSLAGGNNQPQHF. The CDR3 DNA reads TGTGCCAGCAGCTTAGCCGGAGGGAACAATCAGCCCCAGCATTTT.

V usage is TRBV28 and J usage is TRBJ1-3; TRBD1 is a possible D gene (5 bases). Trimming left V 6 bases short and J 2 bases short, with 11 bases between. The CDR3 totals 14 residues. In germline, CDR1 is MDHEN, CDR2 SYDVKM. DNA for the CDR3: TGTGCCAGCAGCGGAGGGACCCCTGGAAACACCATATATTTT. Residues: CASSGGTPGNTIYF.

This sequence joins TRBV4-1 and TRBJ2-3, with TRBD2 matching 9 bases. The junction had 5 bases not matched to a gene; V was cut back by 4 bases and J by 0 bases. Germline CDR1 is MGHRA and CDR2 is YSYEKL. CDR3 length equals 16 residues. The CDR3 is CASSRGTSYSTDTQYF. The CDR3 DNA sequence: TGCGCCAGCAGCCGCGGGACTAGCTATAGCACAGATACGCAGTATTTT.

This chain connects TRBV6-5 to TRBJ2-1, with D unclear. V was cut by 6 bases and J by 0 bases, with 12 bases left in between. This CDR3 region has 15 residues. The germline V gene has CDR1 MNHEY and CDR2 SVGAGI. The CDR3 bases are TGTGCCAGCAGAATCGAGTCTAGCTCCTACAATGAGCAGTTCTTC. Its protein is CASRIESSSYNEQFF.

The chain couples TRBV6-5 to TRBJ1-4; 9 nucleotides match TRBD1. Germline trimming cut 5 bases from V and 4 bases from J; bases unmatched to any gene: 5. The CDR3 contains 15 residues. Per germline, CDR1 MNHEY and CDR2 SVGAGI. CDR3 in DNA: TGTGCCAGCAGTCCCTACAGGGGGCTTAATGAAAAACTGTTTTTT. Amino acid sequence: CASSPYRGLNEKLFF.

This chain connects TRBV7-3 to TRBJ2-5, with TRBD1 as a possible D gene (6 bases). The CDR3 totals 14 residues. Trimming cost V 4 bases and J 2 bases, with 11 bases left between them. The germline V gene encodes CDR1 SGHTA and CDR2 FQGTGA. CDR3 amino acids: CASSSTGGQETQYF. In DNA form, the CDR3 reads TGTGCCAGCAGCTCGACAGGCGGACAAGAGACCCAGTACTTC. Drawing the rest from reference TRBV7-3 and TRBJ2-5, the complete variable domain is GAGVSQTPSNKVTEKGKYVELRCDPISGHTALYWYRQSLGQGPEFLIYFQGTGAADDSGLPNDRFFAVRPEGSVSTLKIQRTERGDSAVYLCASSSTGGQETQYFGPGTRLLVL.

This rearrangement joins TRBV5-5 to TRBJ2-5; D may be TRBD2 (5 bases). There are 15 residues in the CDR3. Trimming pared 7 bases from V and 2 bases from J, leaving 18 bases between. Germline V lookup: CDR1 SGHKS, CDR2 YYEKEE (reference sequence). In DNA, the CDR3 is TGTGCCAGCGTCAAGGTACTAGTGGGTCAAGAGACCCAGTACTTC. Its translation: CASVKVLVGQETQYF.

The V call is TRBV5-4, the J call TRBJ2-1; 9 bases map to TRBD2. V was clipped by 5 bases and J by 4 bases; unmatched bases: 7. There are 15 residues in the CDR3. Germline V gene sequence: CDR1 SGHNT, CDR2 YYREEE (reference sequence). The CDR3 bases are TGTGCCAGCAGGGCGGGACTAGCAGAATACAATGAGCAGTTCTTC. Amino acid sequence: CASRAGLAEYNEQFF.

This chain uses TRBV5-1 with TRBJ2-1, with D maybe TRBD2 (6 bases). The CDR3 is 13 amino acids. The germline V gene has CDR1 SGHRS and CDR2 YFSETQ. Trimming shortened V by 3 bases and J by 7 bases, and 11 bases separated the two germline ends. CDR3 protein: CASSSPGRNEQFF. The DNA for the CDR3 is TGCGCCAGCAGCTCACCGGGGAGGAATGAGCAGTTCTTC.

A word on this clone: One end of the junction fails to match germline, which may point to a read error. The J gene is TRBJ1-1, the V gene TRBV7-9; D gene unclear. This CDR3 is 12 amino acids long. Germline V gene data show CDR1 as SEHNR and CDR2 as FQNEAQ (reference sequence). The CDR3 sequence: CSSSSRSTEAFF. The CDR3 coding sequence is TGTTCCAGCAGCTCACGGAGCACTGAAGCTTTCTTT.

This chain joins TRBV10-3 and TRBJ2-3, with TRBD2 identical over 15 bases. The germline V gene has CDR1 ENHRY and CDR2 SYGVKD. The length of the CDR3 is 15 residues. Trimming cost V 11 bases and J 5 bases; bases outside gene matches: 8. Here the CDR3 DNA reads TGTGCCTCGTCTGGACTAGCGGGAGGGGGAGATACGCAGTATTTT. Residues: CASSGLAGGGDTQYF.

The rearrangement joins TRBV18 to TRBJ2-3; 8 nucleotides align to TRBD2. The CDR3 has 16 amino acids. CDR1 is KGHSH and CDR2 is LQKENI in the germline V gene. Losses at the gene ends were 1 base for V and 5 bases for J; bases not matched to a gene: 8. CDR3 protein: CASSPLSGIKGDTQYF. Written as DNA, the CDR3 is TGTGCCAGCTCACCACTTAGCGGGATTAAGGGAGATACGCAGTATTTT.

A note on this clone: The sample has other DNA sequences that encode this CDR3 too. The chain carries TRBV28 and TRBJ1-2; TRBD1 matches at 8 bases. This CDR3 has 15 amino acids. After removal of 0 bases from V and 0 bases from J, the junction contained 0 bases not matched to a gene. Germline values: CDR1 MDHEN, CDR2 SYDVKM. The CDR3 protein is CASSLWDRANYGYTF. CDR3 DNA: TGTGCCAGCAGTTTATGGGACAGGGCTAACTATGGCTACACCTTC.

The gene calls are TRBV25-1 and TRBJ2-1; 10 positions match TRBD1. The CDR3 covers 16 residues. The V gene's germline CDR1 is MGHDK and CDR2 SYGVNS. V shed 1 base and J 6 bases; nucleotides not matched to a gene: 6. The CDR3 is CASSEFRRQGANEQFF. Written as DNA, the CDR3 is TGTGCCAGCAGTGAATTTAGGAGACAGGGGGCCAATGAGCAGTTCTTC. The full variable domain, its missing parts supplied by reference TRBV25-1 and TRBJ2-1, is EADIYQTPRYLVIGTGKKITLECSQTMGHDKMYWYQQDPGMELHLIHYSYGVNSTEKGDLSSESTVSRIRTEHFPLTLESARPSHTSQYLCASSEFRRQGANEQFFGPGTRLTVL.

This chain links TRBV28 with TRBJ2-3; 9 bases map to TRBD1. From germline, CDR1 is MDHEN and CDR2 SYDVKM. The CDR3 contains 14 residues. V trimming: 5 bases; J trimming: 1 base; junction bases outside the gene matches: 1. CDR3 region: CASSRTGGTDTQYF. For the CDR3, the DNA is TGTGCCAGCAGTCGGACAGGGGGCACAGATACGCAGTATTTT.

V is TRBV28 and J is TRBJ1-5; D unresolved. The CDR3 is 15 residues long. CDR1 and CDR2 (germline): MDHEN, SYDVKM. V was cut by 0 bases and J by 7 bases, with 13 bases left in between. The CDR3 is CASSLWAEDGQPQHF. The CDR3 region has the DNA TGTGCCAGCAGTTTATGGGCAGAGGATGGGCAGCCCCAGCATTTT.

The CDR3, as DNA: TGTGCCAGCAGTTTGAACGGGAATTCACCCCTCCACTTT. Encoded protein: CASSLNGNSPLHF. This chain joins TRBV27 and TRBJ1-6; D is undetermined. This CDR3 contains 13 residues. Germline V gives CDR1 MNHEY, CDR2 SMNVEV (reference sequence). V lost 3 bases and J 7 bases, leaving 7 bases between the germline ends.

This sequence joins TRBV9 and TRBJ2-1, with 8 bases aligning to TRBD2. The V gene end was trimmed by 3 bases and the J gene end by 7 bases; junction bases not matched to a gene: 12. Germline-derived CDR1 and CDR2 are SGDLS and YYNGEE. The CDR3 has 16 amino acids. CDR3 residues: CASSARGRREVNEQFF. The CDR3 DNA reads TGTGCCAGCAGCGCTCGCGGGAGGAGGGAGGTGAATGAGCAGTTCTTC.

This chain links TRBV4-1 with TRBJ2-5; 9 bases map to TRBD1. The end of the DNA is better explained by TRBJ2-7, so the J call may be wrong. The CDR3 extends over 14 amino acids. Germline V lookup: CDR1 MGHRA, CDR2 YSYEKL. This chain's CDR3 is CASSQPGQGYEQYF. CDR3 nucleotide sequence: TGCGCCAGCAGCCAACCGGGACAGGGCTACGAGCAGTACTTC.

V gene TRBV5-1 combines with J gene TRBJ2-1; the match to TRBD1 covers 9 bases. CDR3 length equals 14 residues. J lost 2 bases, V lost 5 bases, and 2 bases had no gene match. From germline, CDR1 is SGHRS and CDR2 YFSETQ. DNA for the CDR3: TGCGCCAGCAGGGGACAGGGAACCTACAATGAGCAGTTCTTC. Amino acid sequence: CASRGQGTYNEQFF.

The chain carries TRBV27 and TRBJ2-3; 9 bases are a match to TRBD2. CDR1 is MNHEY, CDR2 SMNVEV, per germline (reference sequence). CDR3 length equals 15 residues. J lost 4 bases, V lost 6 bases, and 8 bases had no gene match. CDR3 in DNA: TGTGCCAGCAGCTTAAAGGCGGGAGGGCCAGATACGCAGTATTTT. Its translation: CASSLKAGGPDTQYF.

The CDR3 here is CASSPGGAGGNQPQHF. In DNA form, the CDR3 reads TGTGCCAGCAGCCCAGGGGGCGCGGGGGGCAATCAGCCCCAGCATTTT. The V call is TRBV7-2, the J call TRBJ1-5; TRBD1 matches 8 bases. V lost 5 bases to trimming and J lost 2 bases; unmatched junction nucleotides: 8. The CDR3 runs to 16 residues. CDR1 and CDR2 (germline): SGHTA, FQGNSA.